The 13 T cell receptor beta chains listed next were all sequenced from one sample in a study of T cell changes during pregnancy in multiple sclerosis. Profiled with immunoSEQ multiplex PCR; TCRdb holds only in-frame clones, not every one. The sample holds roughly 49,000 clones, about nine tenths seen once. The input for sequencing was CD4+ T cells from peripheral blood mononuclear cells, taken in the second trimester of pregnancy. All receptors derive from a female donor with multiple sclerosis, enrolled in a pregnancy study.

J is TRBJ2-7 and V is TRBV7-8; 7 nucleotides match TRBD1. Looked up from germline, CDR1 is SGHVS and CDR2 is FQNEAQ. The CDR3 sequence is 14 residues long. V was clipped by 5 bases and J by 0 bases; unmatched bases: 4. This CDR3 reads CASSRDRASYEQYF. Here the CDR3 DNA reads TGTGCCAGCAGCCGAGACAGGGCCTCCTACGAGCAGTACTTC.

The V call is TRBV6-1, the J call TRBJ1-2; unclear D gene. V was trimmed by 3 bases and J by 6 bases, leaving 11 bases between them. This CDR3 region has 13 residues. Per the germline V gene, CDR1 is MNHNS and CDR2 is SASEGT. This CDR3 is CASSEGPADGYTF. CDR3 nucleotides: TGTGCCAGCAGTGAGGGCCCGGCCGATGGCTACACCTTC.

Written as DNA, the CDR3 is TGTGCCAGTAGTGTATATCAGGGGAACGGGGCCAACGTCCTGACTTTC. Amino acid sequence: CASSVYQGNGANVLTF. The V gene is TRBV19, the J gene TRBJ2-6; D might be TRBD1 (6 bases). Germline V gene lookup returns CDR1 LNHDA and CDR2 SQIVND (reference sequence). This CDR3 is built from 16 residues. Deletions cut 5 bases from V and 4 bases from J, with 15 bases between.

The CDR3: CASSARGEAFF. The CDR3 nucleotides read TGTGCCAGCAGTGCGAGGGGGGAAGCTTTCTTT. The gene calls are TRBV6-1 and TRBJ1-1; D perhaps matches TRBD1 (6 bases). With 4 bases removed from V and 8 bases from J, the gap between germline ends came to 8 bases. Germline values: CDR1 MNHNS, CDR2 SASEGT. The CDR3 spans 11 residues.

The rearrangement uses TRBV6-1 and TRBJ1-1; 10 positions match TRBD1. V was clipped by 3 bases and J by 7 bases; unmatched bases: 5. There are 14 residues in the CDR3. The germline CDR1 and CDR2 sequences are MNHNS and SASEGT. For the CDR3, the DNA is TGTGCCAGCAGTGAGGGACAGGGGTCCCATGAAGCTTTCTTT. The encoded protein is CASSEGQGSHEAFF.

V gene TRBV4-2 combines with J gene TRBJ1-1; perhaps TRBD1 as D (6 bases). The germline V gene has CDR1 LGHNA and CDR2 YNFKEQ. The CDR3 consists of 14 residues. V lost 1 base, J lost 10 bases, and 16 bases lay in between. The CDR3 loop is CASSQGLLGAGAFF. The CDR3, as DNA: TGTGCCAGCAGCCAAGGGCTACTGGGGGCAGGAGCTTTCTTT.

The CDR3, as DNA: TGCGCCAGCAGCTTAAGGACAGGGTGGGGGACAGATACGCAGTATTTT. Its translation: CASSLRTGWGTDTQYF. This sequence joins TRBV5-1 and TRBJ2-3; 8 bases match TRBD1. The length of the CDR3 is 16 residues. V trimming: 2 bases; J trimming: 3 bases; junction bases outside the gene matches: 8. CDR1 is SGHRS and CDR2 is YFSETQ in the germline V gene.

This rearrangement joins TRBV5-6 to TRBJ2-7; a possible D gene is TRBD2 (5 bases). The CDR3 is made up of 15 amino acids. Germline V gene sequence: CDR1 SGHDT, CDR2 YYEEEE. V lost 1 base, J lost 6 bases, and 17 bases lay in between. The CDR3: CASSLRGRSLSEQYF. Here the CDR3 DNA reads TGTGCCAGCAGCTTGCGGGGAAGATCCCTCAGCGAGCAGTACTTC.

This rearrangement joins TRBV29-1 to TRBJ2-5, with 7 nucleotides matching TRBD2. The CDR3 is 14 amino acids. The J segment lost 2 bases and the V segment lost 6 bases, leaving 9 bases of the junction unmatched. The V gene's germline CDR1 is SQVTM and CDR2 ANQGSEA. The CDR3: CSVPFFGRQETQYF. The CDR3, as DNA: TGCAGCGTACCCTTTTTCGGGAGGCAAGAGACCCAGTACTTC.

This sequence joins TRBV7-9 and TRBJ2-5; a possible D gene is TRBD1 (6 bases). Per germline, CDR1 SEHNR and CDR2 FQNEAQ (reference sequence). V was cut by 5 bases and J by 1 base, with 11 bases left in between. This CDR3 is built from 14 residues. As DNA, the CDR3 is TGTGCCAGCAGCCCGACAGGAGTCCAAGAGACCCAGTACTTC. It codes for CASSPTGVQETQYF.

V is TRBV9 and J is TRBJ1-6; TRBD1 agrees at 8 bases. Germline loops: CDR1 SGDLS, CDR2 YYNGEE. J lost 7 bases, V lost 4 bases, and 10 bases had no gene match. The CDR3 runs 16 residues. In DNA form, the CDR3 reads TGTGCCAGCAGCTCCCGGGACGACAGGGGAAATTCACCCCTCCACTTT. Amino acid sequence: CASSSRDDRGNSPLHF.

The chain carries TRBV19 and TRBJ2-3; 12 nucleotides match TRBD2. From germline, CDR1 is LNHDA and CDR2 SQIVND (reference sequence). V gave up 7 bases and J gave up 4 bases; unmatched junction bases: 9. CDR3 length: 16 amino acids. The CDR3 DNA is TGTGCCAGTAAGGAACTAGCGGGAGGTGGGTCAGATACGCAGTATTTT. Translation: CASKELAGGGSDTQYF.

The CDR3 spells CATSRDDFRVFF. CDR3 sequence (DNA): TGTGCCACCAGCAGAGATGATTTCCGAGTATTCTTC. The V and J genes are TRBV15 and TRBJ2-1, with D uncertain. This CDR3 has 12 amino acids. With 0 bases removed from V and 16 bases from J, the gap between germline ends came to 13 bases. Germline V CDR1 and CDR2: LNHNV, YYDKDF (reference sequence). Drawing the rest from reference TRBV15 and TRBJ2-1, the complete variable domain is DAMVIQNPRYQVTQFGKPVTLSCSQTLNHNVMYWYQQKSSQAPKLLFHYYDKDFNNEADTPDNFQSRRPNTSFCFLDIRSPGLGDTAMYLCATSRDDFRVFFGPGTRLTVL.